The 2 T cell receptor beta chains below all came from one sample that was sequenced in a study of T cell changes during pregnancy in multiple sclerosis (dated by TCRdb to the late 2010s). Library generation was performed with the immunoSEQ multiplex PCR assay. As stored in TCRdb, this immuneACCESS dataset retains in-frame rearrangements with V and J assigned. A fraction of the clones does not appear; measured against another copy, unresolved V genes explain less than half of the discrepancy, and the remainder lacks a known reason. The sample table lists approximately 39,000 clones, 85% to 95% of them with a count of one. The biggest ten clones account for less than 1.5% of the sample. Source material: PBMCs (not recorded whether the cells were cultured). These receptors all stem from a female donor with multiple sclerosis, enrolled in a pregnancy study.

The V call is TRBV20-1, the J call TRBJ2-5, with D perhaps matching TRBD2 (5 bases). The CDR3 loop spans 11 amino acids. V lost 1 base, J lost 5 bases, and 5 bases lay in between. Per the germline V gene, CDR1 is DFQATT and CDR2 is SNEGSKA (reference sequence). As DNA, the CDR3 is TGCAGTGCTAGAGCGGGGGAGACCCAGTACTTC. This translates into CSARAGETQYF.

The CDR3 nucleotides are TGTGCCATCAGTGAGCATTTACAGCCCCAGCATTTT. Translation: CAISEHLQPQHF. The V and J genes are TRBV10-3 and TRBJ1-5; D is uncertain. V shed 2 bases and J shed 7 bases, with 6 bases lying between them. This CDR3 region has 12 residues. Germline assignment: CDR1 ENHRY and CDR2 SYGVKD.